This T cell receptor (beta chain) is from a study of beta chain features in type 1 diabetes. Sequencing targeted expressed TCRB transcripts, as all isolated RNA had been reverse transcribed. The protocol was immunoSEQ multiplex PCR, while the TCRdb copy is restricted to in-frame clones and leaves out a portion. The table has approximately 730,000 clones, 10% to 15% seen once. Whole-study results and caveats: For Type 1 diabetes patients, all four CD4+ subsets carried TCRB CDR3s that were moderately but significantly shorter.

As regards this clone: The antigen is unknown.

CDR1 is MNHEY and CDR2 is SVGAGI in the germline V gene. Trimming removed 2 bases at V and 1 base at J, with 11 bases between. CDR3 length equals 15 residues. The V gene is TRBV6-5, the J gene TRBJ1-1, with D perhaps matching TRBD1 (6 bases). The sample was naive CD4+ T cells from blood. The sequence derives from a man between 18 and 29 years old with type 1 diabetes. The CDR3 here is CASSYGGAGNTEAFF. CDR3 nucleotides: TGTGCCAGCAGTTACGGGGGCGCAGGGAACACTGAAGCTTTCTTT.